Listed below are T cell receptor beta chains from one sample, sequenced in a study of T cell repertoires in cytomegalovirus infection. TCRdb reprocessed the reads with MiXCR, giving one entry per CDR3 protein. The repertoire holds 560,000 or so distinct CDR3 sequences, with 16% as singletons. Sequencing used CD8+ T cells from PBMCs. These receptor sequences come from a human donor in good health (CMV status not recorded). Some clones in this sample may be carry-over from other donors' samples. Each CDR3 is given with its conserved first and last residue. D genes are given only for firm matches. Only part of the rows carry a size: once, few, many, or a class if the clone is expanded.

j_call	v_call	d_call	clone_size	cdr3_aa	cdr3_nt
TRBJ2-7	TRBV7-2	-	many	CASSLGWEARYEQYF	TGTGCCAGCAGCTTAGGTTGGGAAGCCCGCTACGAGCAGTACTTC
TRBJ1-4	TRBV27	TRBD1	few	CASTQRTGSFEKLFF	TGTGCCAGCACCCAAAGGACAGGGTCGTTTGAAAAACTGTTTTTT
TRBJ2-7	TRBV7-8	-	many	CASSLGAYEQYF	TGTGCCAGCAGCTTAGGGGCCTACGAGCAGTACTTC
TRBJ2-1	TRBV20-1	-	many	CSASQSGKSLHEQFF	TGCAGTGCTAGCCAAAGCGGAAAGTCCCTGCATGAGCAGTTCTTC
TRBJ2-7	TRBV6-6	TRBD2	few	CASIGAGGTSSSYEQYF	TGTGCCAGCATAGGAGCGGGGGGAACCTCAAGCTCCTACGAGCAGTACTTC
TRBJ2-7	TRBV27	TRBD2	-	CASSLVAGGTYEQYF	TGTGCCAGCAGTTTAGTAGCGGGGGGGACCTACGAGCAGTACTTC
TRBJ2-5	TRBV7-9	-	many	CASSSTGLQETQYF	TGTGCCAGCAGCTCGACAGGCCTCCAAGAGACCCAGTACTTC
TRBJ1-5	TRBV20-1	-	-	CSARVSAESNQPQHF	TGCAGTGCTAGAGTATCAGCAGAGAGCAATCAGCCCCAGCATTTT
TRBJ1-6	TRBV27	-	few	CASSTLRDTGSPLHF	TGTGCCAGCAGTACACTCCGGGATACCGGTTCACCCCTCCACTTT
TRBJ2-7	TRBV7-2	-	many	CASSVESSTYEQYF	TGTGCCAGCAGCGTAGAATCCTCTACCTACGAGCAGTACTTC
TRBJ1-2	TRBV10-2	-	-	CASSEFGVLSGYTF	TGCGCCAGCAGTGAGTTCGGGGTTCTTTCTGGCTACACCTTC
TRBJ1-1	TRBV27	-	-	CASSLSAGETEAFF	TGTGCCAGCAGTTTATCGGCGGGGGAAACTGAAGCTTTCTTT
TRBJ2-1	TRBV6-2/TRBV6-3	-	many	CASSAPGTGYNEQFF	TGTGCCAGCAGTGCCCCCGGGACTGGGTACAATGAGCAGTTCTTC
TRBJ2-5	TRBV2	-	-	CASSGVGLLGETQYF	TGTGCCAGCAGTGGGGTAGGACTCCTGGGGGAGACCCAGTACTTC
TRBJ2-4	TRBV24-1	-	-	CATSDPLTENIQYF	TGTGCCACCAGTGACCCCCTTACGGAAAACATTCAGTACTTC
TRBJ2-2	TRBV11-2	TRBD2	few	CASSLRGGRINTGELFF	TGTGCCAGCAGCCTACGTGGCGGGAGGATTAACACCGGGGAGCTGTTTTTT
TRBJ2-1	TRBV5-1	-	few	CASSPNRRGIVHNEQFF	TGCGCCAGCAGCCCCAACAGGAGAGGGATTGTTCACAATGAGCAGTTCTTC
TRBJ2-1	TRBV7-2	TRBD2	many	CASSLAGGSRDEQFF	TGTGCCAGCAGCTTAGCGGGGGGGTCTCGGGATGAGCAGTTCTTC
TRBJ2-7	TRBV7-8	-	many	CASSLVGLAEEAHSEQYF	TGTGCCAGCAGCTTAGTCGGTTTGGCGGAGGAGGCCCATTCCGAGCAGTACTTC
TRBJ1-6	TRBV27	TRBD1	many	CASSLRDRANSPLHF	TGTGCCAGCAGTTTACGGGACAGGGCTAATTCACCCCTCCACTTT
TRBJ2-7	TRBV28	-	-	CASSQDLYEQYF	TGTGCCAGCAGTCAGGATCTCTACGAGCAGTACTTC
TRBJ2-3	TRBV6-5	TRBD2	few	CASSYSIAGGTTDTQYF	TGTGCCAGCAGTTACTCGATCGCGGGGGGCACCACAGATACGCAGTATTTT
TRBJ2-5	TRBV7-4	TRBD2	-	CASSAPGTSGVQETQYF	TGTGCCAGCAGCGCCCCCGGGACTAGCGGGGTCCAAGAGACCCAGTACTTC
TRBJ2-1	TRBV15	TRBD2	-	CATSRELAGDLQTPEQFF	TGTGCCACCAGCAGAGAACTAGCGGGGGACCTCCAGACCCCTGAGCAGTTCTTC
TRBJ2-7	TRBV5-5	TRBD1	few	CATGTGDYEQYF	TGTGCCACCGGGACAGGCGACTACGAGCAGTACTTC
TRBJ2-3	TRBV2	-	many	CASSPGPDTQYF	TGTGCCAGCAGTCCGGGACCCGATACGCAGTATTTT
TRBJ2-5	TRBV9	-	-	CASSTAEETQYF	TGTGCCAGCAGCACCGCTGAAGAGACCCAGTACTTC
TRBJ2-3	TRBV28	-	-	CASRPYSGPGYTDTQYF	TGTGCCAGCAGGCCCTATTCGGGCCCAGGCTACACAGATACGCAGTATTTT
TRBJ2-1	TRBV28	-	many	CASSVGTINEQFF	TGTGCCAGCAGTGTCGGGACAATCAATGAGCAGTTCTTC
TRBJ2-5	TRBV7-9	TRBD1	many	CASSSPGQGEETQYF	TGTGCCAGCAGCTCGCCGGGACAGGGGGAAGAGACCCAGTACTTC
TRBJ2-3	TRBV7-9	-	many	CASSLVGTQYF	TGTGCCAGCAGCTTAGTGGGGACGCAGTATTTT
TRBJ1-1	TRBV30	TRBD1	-	CAWTLQGDTEAFF	TGTGCCTGGACCTTACAGGGGGACACTGAAGCTTTCTTT
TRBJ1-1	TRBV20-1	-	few	CSARDLEGWENTEAFF	TGCAGTGCTAGAGATCTCGAGGGTTGGGAGAACACTGAAGCTTTCTTT
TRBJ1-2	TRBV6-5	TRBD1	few	CANSYSKSRGDYGYTF	TGTGCCAACAGTTACTCGAAATCCAGGGGGGACTATGGCTACACCTTC
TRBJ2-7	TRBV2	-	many	CASSEHEAYEQYF	TGTGCCAGCAGTGAACACGAAGCCTACGAGCAGTACTTC
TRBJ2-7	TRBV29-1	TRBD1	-	CSGRDRGTYEQYF	TGCAGCGGCCGGGACAGGGGAACCTACGAGCAGTACTTC
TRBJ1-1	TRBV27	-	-	CASYKNTEAFF	TGTGCCAGCTACAAGAACACTGAAGCTTTCTTT
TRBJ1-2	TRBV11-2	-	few	CASNHLPGVDYGYTF	TGTGCCAGCAACCACCTTCCAGGGGTGGACTATGGCTACACCTTC
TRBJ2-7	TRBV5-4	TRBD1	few	CASSRDRNSYEQYF	TGTGCCAGCAGCCGGGACAGGAATTCCTACGAGCAGTACTTC
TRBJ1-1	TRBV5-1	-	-	CASSFEGTANTEAFF	TGCGCCAGCAGCTTTGAGGGGACGGCGAACACTGAAGCTTTCTTT
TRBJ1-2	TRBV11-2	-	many	CASSFRTRDGNYGYTF	TGTGCCAGCAGCTTTCGGACTAGGGACGGCAACTATGGCTACACCTTC
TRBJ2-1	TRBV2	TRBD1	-	CASRAGTGVKNEQFF	TGTGCCAGCAGAGCCGGGACAGGGGTAAAGAATGAGCAGTTCTTC
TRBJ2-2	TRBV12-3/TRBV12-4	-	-	CASSSSGLQEGTGELFF	TGTGCCAGCAGTTCATCCGGGCTCCAAGAAGGCACCGGGGAGCTGTTTTTT
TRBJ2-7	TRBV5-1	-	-	CASSAPGRREQYF	TGCGCCAGCAGCGCTCCGGGGCGTCGCGAGCAGTACTTC
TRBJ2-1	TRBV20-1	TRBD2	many	CSAVGSSGIIYNEQFF	TGCAGTGCTGTGGGGTCTAGCGGCATAATCTACAATGAGCAGTTCTTC
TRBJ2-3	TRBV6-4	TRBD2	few	CASSPRGLAGVLDTQYF	TGTGCCAGCAGCCCAAGAGGACTAGCGGGAGTTTTAGATACGCAGTATTTT
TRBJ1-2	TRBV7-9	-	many	CASSSTGIYGYTF	TGTGCCAGCAGCTCAACAGGAATCTATGGCTACACCTTC
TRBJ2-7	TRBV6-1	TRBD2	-	CASSVNLRGAGGYEQYF	TGTGCCAGCAGTGTGAATCTGCGGGGGGCCGGAGGATACGAGCAGTACTTC
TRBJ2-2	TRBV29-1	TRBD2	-	CSDRLTSGRFTRTGELFF	TGCAGCGACCGACTGACTAGCGGGAGATTTACCCGGACCGGGGAGCTGTTTTTT
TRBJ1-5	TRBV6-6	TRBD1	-	CASTRDRGFNQPQHF	TGTGCCAGCACCCGGGACAGGGGGTTCAATCAGCCCCAGCATTTT